Following are 23 T cell receptor beta chains from one sample sequenced in a study of graft-versus-host responses after intestinal transplantation. These receptors' targets are unknown. Profiling relied on immunoSEQ multiplex PCR, and the TCRdb table lists in-frame clones only, not all of them. The top ten hold approximately 0.33% of the sample, which has about 88,000 clones, 75% to 95% seen once. This specimen consisted of unstimulated CD4+ T cells sorted from spleen or lymph node cells, obtained before transplant. The receptors stem from a human donor who was the organ donor for an intestinal transplant.

This clone was counted between two and nine times. This chain uses TRBV5-1 with TRBJ1-1, with 8 bases that match TRBD1. CDR3 length: 13 residues. V lost 6 bases to trimming and J lost 1 base; unmatched junction nucleotides: 2. Germline values: CDR1 SGHRS, CDR2 YFSETQ. In DNA form, the CDR3 reads TGCGCCAGCATGGACAGGGAGAACACTGAAGCTTTCTTT. Its translation: CASMDRENTEAFF.

The chain combines TRBV6-6 with TRBJ2-3, with D unresolved. The CDR3 extends over 12 amino acids. Trimming pared 4 bases from V and 7 bases from J, leaving 9 bases between. Germline CDR1 reads MNHNY; CDR2 reads SVGAGI (reference sequence). DNA of the CDR3: TGTGCCAGCAGTTCCACCGCTAATACGCAGTATTTT. It translates to CASSSTANTQYF.

This chain links TRBV5-6 with TRBJ1-6, with D perhaps TRBD1 (6 bases). Per the germline V gene, CDR1 is SGHDT and CDR2 is YYEEEE. Trimming pared 3 bases from V and 9 bases from J, leaving 13 bases between. CDR3 length: 14 residues. Written as DNA, the CDR3 is TGTGCCAGCAGCTCGGACAGACAGATTTCACCCCTCCACTTT. Amino acids: CASSSDRQISPLHF.

J is TRBJ1-1 and V is TRBV5-1; possible D gene TRBD1, 6 bases. The germline gives CDR1 SGHRS, CDR2 YFSETQ. Trimming took 1 base from V and 0 from J, leaving 10 bases between them. The CDR3 has 15 amino acids. CDR3 protein: CASSLYDRMNTEAFF. CDR3 DNA sequence: TGCGCCAGCAGCTTGTACGACAGGATGAACACTGAAGCTTTCTTT. Full variable domain (remainder filled in from reference TRBV5-1 and TRBJ1-1): KAGVTQTPRYLIKTRGQQVTLSCSPISGHRSVSWYQQTPGQGLQFLFEYFSETQRNKGNFPGRFSGRQFSNSRSEMNVSTLELGDSALYLCASSLYDRMNTEAFFGQGTRLTVV.

This chain uses TRBV5-4 with TRBJ2-3; D call uncertain. This CDR3 is built from 16 residues. Germline CDR1 reads SGHNT; CDR2 reads YYREEE (reference sequence). V was trimmed by 0 bases and J by 0 bases, leaving 11 bases between them. CDR3 bases: TGTGCCAGCAGCTTGGGCTCCCTATTTAGCACAGATACGCAGTATTTT. Residues: CASSLGSLFSTDTQYF. The full variable domain, with the rest looked up from reference TRBV5-4 and TRBJ2-3, is ETGVTQSPTHLIKTRGQQVTLRCSSQSGHNTVSWYQQALGQGPQFIFQYYREEENGRGNFPPRFSGLQFPNYSSELNVNALELDDSALYLCASSLGSLFSTDTQYFGPGTRLTVL.

The V call is TRBV10-1, the J call TRBJ2-1; 7 positions match TRBD1. V dropped 4 bases and J dropped 2; count of bases not matched to a gene: 2. The CDR3 covers 14 residues. In germline, CDR1 is WNHNN, CDR2 SYGVQD (reference sequence). The CDR3 coding sequence is TGCGCCAGCAGTGGGGGACAGACCTACAATGAGCAGTTCTTC. It is translated as CASSGGQTYNEQFF.

The chain combines TRBV30 with TRBJ2-7; 9 bases align to TRBD2. CDR3 length: 16 amino acids. CDR1 and CDR2 from the germline V gene are GTSNPN and SVGIG (reference sequence). The junction had 10 bases not matched to a gene; V was cut back by 2 bases and J by 2 bases. For the CDR3, the DNA is TGTGCCTGGAGTCGGTTTTCTAGCGGGACGGCCTACGAGCAGTACTTC. This codes for CAWSRFSSGTAYEQYF. The variable domain in full, completed from reference TRBV30 and TRBJ2-7, reads SQTIHQWPATLVQPVGSPLSLECTVEGTSNPNLYWYRQAAGRGLQLLFYSVGIGQISSEVPQNLSASRPQDRQFILSSKKLLLSDSGFYLCAWSRFSSGTAYEQYFGPGTRLTVT.

V usage is TRBV25-1 and J usage is TRBJ2-5, with D tentatively TRBD1 (6 bases). Germline V gives CDR1 MGHDK, CDR2 SYGVNS. Deletions cut 3 bases from V and 2 bases from J, with 13 bases between. This CDR3 is built from 15 residues. CDR3 in DNA: TGTGCCAGCAGTGAGTGGACAGCGATACAAGAGACCCAGTACTTC. Protein sequence: CASSEWTAIQETQYF.

This sequence joins TRBV11-2 and TRBJ2-3; 7 bases are a match to TRBD2. J lost 4 bases, V lost 0 bases, and 4 bases had no gene match. Germline CDR1 reads SGHAT; CDR2 reads FQNNGV. The CDR3 runs 15 residues. In nucleotides, the CDR3 is TGTGCCAGCAGCTTAGATCGTGGGGGGGCAGATACGCAGTATTTT. It is translated as CASSLDRGGADTQYF.

The rearrangement uses TRBV5-1 and TRBJ2-3; the match to TRBD2 covers 9 bases. Per the germline V gene, CDR1 is SGHRS and CDR2 is YFSETQ. This CDR3 has 15 amino acids. The junction had 11 bases not matched to a gene; V was cut back by 7 bases and J by 5 bases. CDR3 DNA sequence: TGCGCCAGCGCGGCTCTAGCGGGGAGTAAAGATACGCAGTATTTT. Translating gives CASAALAGSKDTQYF.

The rearrangement links TRBV19 to TRBJ1-1; 8 bases are shared with TRBD1. In germline, CDR1 is LNHDA, CDR2 SQIVND (reference sequence). The CDR3 runs 14 residues. The junction had 3 bases not matched to a gene; V was cut back by 4 bases and J by 2 bases. This CDR3 is CASSRDRGNTEAFF. The CDR3 DNA sequence: TGTGCCAGTAGTAGAGACAGGGGCAACACTGAAGCTTTCTTT.

This clone showed up just once. The CDR3 loop is CAIRLGGGSDTIYF. The CDR3 nucleotides read TGTGCCATCAGGTTAGGAGGGGGCTCGGACACCATATATTTT. The chain uses TRBV10-3 and TRBJ1-3; 7 nucleotides align to TRBD1. The ends lost 6 bases at V and 8 bases at J; junction bases unmatched: 10. Germline CDR1 and CDR2: ENHRY and SYGVKD. The CDR3 is made up of 14 amino acids.

The chain couples TRBV25-1 to TRBJ2-7, with a tentative D call TRBD1 (5 bases). Trimming cost V 4 bases and J 4 bases, with 11 bases left between them. CDR1 and CDR2 (germline): MGHDK, SYGVNS. This CDR3 is built from 13 residues. CDR3 loop: CASSVPGAYEQYF. In DNA, the CDR3 is TGTGCCAGCAGTGTCCCTGGGGCTTACGAGCAGTACTTC.

In DNA, the CDR3 is TGCAGCGTTGGCCCCAGGGGGCCCGTCTACGAGCAGTACTTC. Translated, it gives CSVGPRGPVYEQYF. The rearrangement uses TRBV29-1 and TRBJ2-7, with 8 positions matching TRBD1. V was pared by 4 bases and J by 3 bases, with 8 bases of the junction left unmatched. The CDR3 runs 14 residues. Germline CDR1 reads SQVTM; CDR2 reads ANQGSEA.

V usage is TRBV9 and J usage is TRBJ1-1, with D maybe TRBD1 (5 bases). Germline CDR1 is SGDLS and CDR2 is YYNGEE. The CDR3 is 14 amino acids. V shed 3 bases and J shed 6 bases, with 15 bases lying between them. The CDR3 protein is CASSAGLWGSEAFF. CDR3 DNA: TGTGCCAGCAGCGCTGGTCTATGGGGCTCTGAAGCTTTCTTT.

The V gene is TRBV4-1, the J gene TRBJ2-5; 10 bases are a match to TRBD2. CDR1 MGHRA and CDR2 YSYEKL come from the germline V gene. The trim removed 0 bases at V and 1 base at J, leaving 11 bases unmatched. The CDR3 consists of 19 residues. CDR3 protein: CASSQDRIAGGSLQETQYF. The CDR3 bases are TGCGCCAGCAGCCAAGATAGAATAGCGGGGGGATCCCTCCAAGAGACCCAGTACTTC.

This clone was recorded once. The chain has TRBV29-1 and TRBJ2-2; D unresolved. Germline CDR1 and CDR2: SQVTM and ANQGSEA. V gave up 6 bases and J gave up 3 bases, with 11 bases separating them. The CDR3 has 13 amino acids. In nucleotides, the CDR3 is TGCAGCGTCGGTCGTCTGTACACCGGGGAGCTGTTTTTT. Translation gives CSVGRLYTGELFF.

The J gene is TRBJ2-2, the V gene TRBV10-2, with a possible D match to TRBD2 (5 bases). V lost 7 bases to trimming and J lost 9 bases, with 12 bases between them. The CDR3 has 12 amino acids. Germline-derived CDR1 and CDR2 are WSHSY and SAAADI. CDR3 nucleotides: TGCGCCAGCACCGGACTGGCGTGGGAGCTGTTTTTT. The encoded protein is CASTGLAWELFF.

V is TRBV30 and J is TRBJ2-5; 14 bases match TRBD2. CDR1 is GTSNPN, CDR2 SVGIG, per germline (reference sequence). V was pared by 2 bases and J by 4 bases, with 9 bases of the junction left unmatched. The CDR3 is 17 residues long. CDR3 nucleotide sequence: TGTGCCTGGAGTATCGGACTAGCGGGGGGTGGAAGAGAGACCCAGTACTTC. Amino acids: CAWSIGLAGGGRETQYF.

This chain links TRBV30 with TRBJ2-6; perhaps TRBD1 as D (6 bases). The CDR3 runs to 16 residues. The germline gives CDR1 GTSNPN, CDR2 SVGIG (reference sequence). Trimming left V 5 bases short and J 3 bases short, with 17 bases between. The CDR3 is CAWGRVRGGGANVLTF. The DNA for the CDR3 is TGTGCCTGGGGACGCGTCCGAGGGGGTGGGGCCAACGTCCTGACTTTC. The full variable domain, completed using reference TRBV30 and TRBJ2-6, is SQTIHQWPATLVQPVGSPLSLECTVEGTSNPNLYWYRQAAGRGLQLLFYSVGIGQISSEVPQNLSASRPQDRQFILSSKKLLLSDSGFYLCAWGRVRGGGANVLTFGAGSRLTVL.

The V and J genes are TRBV19 and TRBJ1-4; D not resolved. Germline CDR1 LNHDA, CDR2 SQIVND (reference sequence). Trimming cost V 3 bases and J 0 bases, with 20 bases left between them. The CDR3 sequence is 19 residues long. For the CDR3, the DNA is TGTGCCAGTAGTATTTTGTTACGCGTCGAGTTAACAACTAATGAAAAACTGTTTTTT. Translation gives CASSILLRVELTTNEKLFF.

The chain combines TRBV6-1 with TRBJ2-1; D might be TRBD1 (6 bases). Germline CDR1 and CDR2: MNHNS and SASEGT. The V end was cut by 1 base, the J end by 0 bases, with 7 bases between. The CDR3 extends over 15 amino acids. The CDR3 region is CASSEEQGSYNEQFF. Written as DNA, the CDR3 is TGTGCCAGCAGTGAAGAACAGGGCTCCTACAATGAGCAGTTCTTC.

This clone appeared once. This chain joins TRBV14 and TRBJ2-3; 9 bases match TRBD2. The CDR3 length is 18 residues. The ends lost 2 bases at V and 5 bases at J; junction bases unmatched: 14. Per the germline V gene, CDR1 is SGHDN and CDR2 is FVKESK. CDR3 in amino acids: CASSQSPRWLAGRDTQYF. The CDR3 DNA reads as TGTGCCAGCAGCCAATCGCCCCGGTGGCTAGCGGGACGAGATACGCAGTATTTT. Full variable domain (missing parts from reference TRBV14 and TRBJ2-3): EAGVTQFPSHSVIEKGQTVTLRCDPISGHDNLYWYRRVMGKEIKFLLHFVKESKQDESGMPNNRFLAERTGGTYSTLKVQPAELEDSGVYFCASSQSPRWLAGRDTQYFGPGTRLTVL.